A single T cell receptor beta chain is shown here with its context. It lacks a known antigen. Base qualities are not at hand, and no much larger clone is one base apart. This entry comes from a study of early T cells in non-severe SARS-CoV-2 infection (dated by TCRdb to about 2021). Regarding the complete study: Bulk RNA from unsorted whole blood was used for TCR sequencing, so alpha and beta chains could not be paired.

V and J lose 1 base and 1 base, and a span of 7 bases separates them. The CDR3 contains 14 residues, cysteine and phenylalanine counted. Just CDR3 DNA is preserved here, 42 bases in frame from base 1. Taken from the germline V gene, the CDR1 and CDR2 loops are SGHTA and FQGNSA. The library was obtained by 5' RACE. TCRdb records NextSeq 500 as the sequencer. To correct for sequencing error and PCR bias, the TCR library protocol tagged individual cDNA molecules with unique molecular identifiers. Both TCR alpha and beta chains were sequenced, and tight co-correlation was observed between alpha and beta sequence abundances in each sample. On the study's bioinformatics: Decombinator V4 was used to annotate TCR sequences for V gene, J gene and CDR3. Expanded TCRs were defined as changing significantly between any two time points under a Poisson model with p below 0.0001. TCR abundances were normalised to the total number of TCRs sequenced per sample and expressed as counts per million. TRAV1-2 paired with TRAJ12, TRAJ20 or TRAJ33 defined MAIT TCRs, while TRAV10 paired with TRAJ18 defined iNKT TCRs. VDJdb, accessed on 1 November 2021, was searched for TCRs annotated for CMV, EBV and SARS-CoV-2, and TCRs annotated for more than one antigen were excluded. TCRdb handled the public reads itself, with Q25 trimming in fastp and clone calling in MiXCR, and kept productive beta chains. Entries are consolidated by CDR3 protein sequence, retaining the most common genes and DNA. TCRdb, not the authors, supplied the V and J calls. The sample includes 20,000 to 25,000 distinct CDR3 sequences, with around 4.6% observed a single time. Of the sample, roughly 16% is held by the ten largest clones.

Set within a cohort of healthcare workers in London, UK, this nested case-control study involved weekly PCR testing of nasopharyngeal swabs along with blood sampling. Healthcare workers were recruited between 23 and 31 March 2020, during the week of the UK lockdown, and were followed weekly for up to 16 weeks. What the authors observed across the whole study: VDJdb matching was skewed toward anti-spike CD8 responses, so virus-specific expansions were likely underestimated and private and CD4 specificities were missed.

The receptor was isolated from an adult who was a healthcare worker with PCR-confirmed SARS-CoV-2 infection or an uninfected control (not recorded which). The source material was whole blood. The sequence links TRBV7-2 to TRBJ1-1; no confident D gene assignment can be made. The base sequence is TGTGCCAGCAGCTTAGGGCACAGGAACACTGAAGCTTTCTTT. The translation is CASSLGHRNTEAFF.